This section outlines one T cell receptor beta chain sequence together with its context. The CDR3 is 15 residues long. CDR1 and CDR2 (germline): SGHDT, YYEEEE. V trimming: 4 bases; J trimming: 4 bases; junction bases outside the gene matches: 7. This entry comes from a study of blood T cell repertoires in COVID-19. The overall study: Samples representing acute and convalescent COVID-19 were sourced from the United States, Italy and Spain. Sources were T cells, B-cell-depleted T cells, or PBMCs; the material itself was cDNA or gDNA.

Seattle's enrolled individuals joined amid active infection and were then monitored longitudinally. Per the study methods: Amplified reference gene primers provided the basis for estimating nucleated cell counts. Some clones are missing from TCRdb's copy, which holds only in-frame ones; the method was immunoSEQ multiplex PCR. V, J and clone size are taken as reported in that table, and D and trimming were inferred from the DNA itself. The sample records about 270,000 clones, more than 85% being singletons. The V gene is TRBV5-6, the J gene TRBJ2-1; 8 bases are a match to TRBD1. The sequence was obtained from a person aged 18-30 years with COVID-19, enrolled during active disease. Sequenced material: peripheral blood. CDR3 region: CASSPGQGLYNEQFF. CDR3 DNA: TGTGCCAGCAGCCCTGGACAGGGCCTGTACAATGAGCAGTTCTTC.